These 7 T cell receptor beta chains originate from one sample sequenced in a study of blood T cells in healthy people across ages. A second 7 to 11 cycle PCR used barcoded and J-beta primers. TCRdb processed the 5' RACE reads anew with MiXCR; each CDR3 protein has one entry. The sample has about 640,000 distinct CDR3 sequences, roughly 50% seen once. Sequencing was performed on blood. The source of these receptors is a man aged 60 to 75 in good health.

This clonotype was seen a handful of times. This chain connects TRBV29-1 to TRBJ2-5, with 7 bases that match TRBD1. The germline V gene has CDR1 SQVTM and CDR2 ANQGSEA. Losses at the gene ends were 4 bases for V and 11 bases for J; bases not matched to a gene: 7. This CDR3 is 11 amino acids long. CDR3 protein: CSVVVGQMQYF. For the CDR3, the DNA is TGCAGCGTTGTCGTGGGACAGATGCAGTACTTC.

V and J are TRBV29-1 and TRBJ2-1, with 7 bases aligning to TRBD1. Per the germline V gene, CDR1 is SQVTM and CDR2 is ANQGSEA. This CDR3 is 12 amino acids long. Trimming removed 4 bases from V and 8 bases from J; junction bases left unmatched: 5. For the CDR3, the DNA is TGCAGCGTTGGCCCCAGGGGGTATGAGCAGTTCTTC. Its translation: CSVGPRGYEQFF.

This chain connects TRBV18 to TRBJ2-1; D is possibly TRBD1 or TRBD2 (6 bases each). Trimming took off 2 bases at V and 5 bases at J, with 10 bases between the two ends. CDR3 size: 14 residues. The germline CDR1 and CDR2 sequences are KGHSH and LQKENI. The CDR3 loop reads CASSPGGPNNEQFF. The CDR3 DNA reads as TGTGCCAGCTCACCAGGGGGGCCCAACAATGAGCAGTTCTTC. Based on the CDR3 plus reference TRBV18 and TRBJ2-1, the full variable domain is NAGVMQNPRHLVRRRGQEARLRCSPMKGHSHVYWYRQLPEEGLKFMVYLQKENIIDESGMPKERFSAEFPKEGPSILRIQQVVRGDSAAYFCASSPGGPNNEQFFGPGTRLTVL.

The chain carries TRBV6-5 and TRBJ1-6, with 9 bases matching TRBD1. V dropped 2 bases and J dropped 10; count of bases not matched to a gene: 15. The CDR3 totals 18 residues. Looked up from germline, CDR1 is MNHEY and CDR2 is SVGAGI. Written as DNA, the CDR3 is TGTGCCAGCAGTTACCCTCCCGGGACAGGGTGGAAACAGTCACCCCTCCACTTT. Translation: CASSYPPGTGWKQSPLHF.

This clonotype is a singleton in its sample. This chain links TRBV10-3 with TRBJ2-1; 13 bases agree with TRBD2. Unmatched junction bases numbered 10, after V lost 6 bases and J lost 8 bases. The germline CDR1 and CDR2 sequences are ENHRY and SYGVKD. There are 16 residues in the CDR3. In DNA form, the CDR3 reads TGTGCCATCAGAGATCCACTAGCGGGGGGGAGCTATGAGCAGTTCTTC. Residues: CAIRDPLAGGSYEQFF.

The rearrangement joins TRBV5-1 to TRBJ2-1; D is perhaps TRBD1 (5 bases). The CDR3 extends over 15 amino acids. The germline V gene encodes CDR1 SGHRS and CDR2 YFSETQ. Deletions cut 3 bases from V and 0 bases from J, with 10 bases between. Here the CDR3 DNA reads TGCGCCAGCAGCTCCCAGGGTTACTCCTACAATGAGCAGTTCTTC. Translation gives CASSSQGYSYNEQFF. The full variable domain, with the rest looked up from reference TRBV5-1 and TRBJ2-1, is KAGVTQTPRYLIKTRGQQVTLSCSPISGHRSVSWYQQTPGQGLQFLFEYFSETQRNKGNFPGRFSGRQFSNSRSEMNVSTLELGDSALYLCASSSQGYSYNEQFFGPGTRLTVL.

The rearrangement joins TRBV7-6 to TRBJ2-5, with D perhaps TRBD2 (5 bases). Trimming pared 10 bases from V and 1 base from J, leaving 13 bases between. Germline CDR1 SGHVS, CDR2 FNYEAQ. This CDR3 is 13 amino acids long. The DNA for the CDR3 is TGTGCCACCGCCCCGGGGATCCAAGAGACCCAGTACTTC. This sequence encodes CATAPGIQETQYF.